The 7 T cell receptor beta chains listed next were all sequenced from one sample in a study of cytomegalovirus exposure and HLA in healthy donors. Clones were sequenced by immunoSEQ multiplex PCR, and TCRdb holds only the in-frame ones, with some missing. The repertoire includes more than 90,000 clones, 88% of them detected once, and about 4.5% sits in the top ten. The sequencing input was PBMCs. The origin of the receptors is a man younger than 35 in good health and CMV-seropositive.

The rearrangement joins TRBV19 to TRBJ1-2, with 8 positions matching TRBD1. Germline CDR1 is LNHDA and CDR2 is SQIVND (reference sequence). The CDR3 runs 15 residues. The V segment lost 5 bases and the J segment 2 bases; nucleotides outside the gene matches: 7. The CDR3: CASSPWTGTNYGYTF. Here the CDR3 DNA reads TGTGCCAGTAGTCCATGGACAGGGACCAACTATGGCTACACCTTC.

The V call is TRBV5-4, the J call TRBJ1-5; perhaps TRBD1 as D (5 bases). The CDR3 length is 15 residues. V lost 3 bases to trimming and J lost 2 bases, with 12 bases between them. Per germline, CDR1 SGHNT and CDR2 YYREEE (reference sequence). For the CDR3, the DNA is TGTGCCAGCAGCTCAGACAGAGAAGGCAATCAGCCCCAGCATTTT. Amino acid sequence: CASSSDREGNQPQHF.

This rearrangement joins TRBV5-5 to TRBJ1-4, with TRBD1 matching 8 bases. The CDR3 is 15 residues long. The J segment lost 8 bases and the V segment lost 0 bases, leaving 6 bases of the junction unmatched. CDR1 is SGHKS, CDR2 YYEKEE, per germline (reference sequence). The CDR3 region has the DNA TGTGCCAGCAGCTTGGCTGGCAGGGGGCAGGAAAAACTGTTTTTT. Translation: CASSLAGRGQEKLFF.

CDR3 bases: TGTGCCAGCAGCGTAGGCGGCGGGGGGGCCGTAGAGACCCAGTACTTC. As protein: CASSVGGGGAVETQYF. This chain uses TRBV9 with TRBJ2-5; 9 positions agree with TRBD2. Germline V gives CDR1 SGDLS, CDR2 YYNGEE. The ends lost 0 bases at V and 4 bases at J; junction bases unmatched: 7. The CDR3 runs to 16 residues. The full variable domain, its missing parts supplied by reference TRBV9 and TRBJ2-5, is DSGVTQTPKHLITATGQRVTLRCSPRSGDLSVYWYQQSLDQGLQFLIQYYNGEERAKGNILERFSAQQFPDLHSELNLSSLELGDSALYFCASSVGGGGAVETQYFGPGTRLLVL.

This chain uses TRBV30 with TRBJ1-3, with TRBD1 matching over 8 bases. CDR1 and CDR2 (germline): GTSNPN, SVGIG (reference sequence). CDR3 length: 15 residues. The V gene end was trimmed by 1 base and the J gene end by 3 bases; junction bases not matched to a gene: 5. CDR3 DNA sequence: TGTGCCTGGAGTGCAGGACAGGGCGATGGAAACACCATATATTTT. This encodes CAWSAGQGDGNTIYF.

The gene calls are TRBV18 and TRBJ1-1; tentative D call: TRBD1 (5 bases). This CDR3 has 16 residues. V was shortened by 3 bases and J by 0 bases, with 14 bases between the two germline ends. The V gene's germline CDR1 is KGHSH and CDR2 LQKENI. For the CDR3, the DNA is TGTGCCAGCTCACCGTGGGCAGGGTCCATGAACACTGAAGCTTTCTTT. This sequence encodes CASSPWAGSMNTEAFF.

The chain combines TRBV4-1 with TRBJ2-2, with D maybe TRBD1 (5 bases). V dropped 5 bases and J dropped 4 bases, with 11 bases sitting between them. CDR1 MGHRA and CDR2 YSYEKL come from the germline V gene. The CDR3 contains 14 residues. CDR3 loop: CASSERTGTGELFF. The CDR3 DNA sequence: TGCGCCAGCAGCGAGAGAACAGGCACCGGGGAGCTGTTTTTT.